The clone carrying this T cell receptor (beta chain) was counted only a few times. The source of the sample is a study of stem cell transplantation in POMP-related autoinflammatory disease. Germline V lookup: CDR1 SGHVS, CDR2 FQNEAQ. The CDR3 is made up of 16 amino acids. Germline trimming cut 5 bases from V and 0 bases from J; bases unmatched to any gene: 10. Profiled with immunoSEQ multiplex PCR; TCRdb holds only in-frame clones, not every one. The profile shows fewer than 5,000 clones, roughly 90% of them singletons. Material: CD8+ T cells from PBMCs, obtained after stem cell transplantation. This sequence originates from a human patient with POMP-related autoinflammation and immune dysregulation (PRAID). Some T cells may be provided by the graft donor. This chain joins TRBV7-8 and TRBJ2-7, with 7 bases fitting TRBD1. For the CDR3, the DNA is TGTGCCAGCAGCCTCTTGGGGCGACAGGGCTCCTACGAGCAGTACTTC. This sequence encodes CASSLLGRQGSYEQYF.